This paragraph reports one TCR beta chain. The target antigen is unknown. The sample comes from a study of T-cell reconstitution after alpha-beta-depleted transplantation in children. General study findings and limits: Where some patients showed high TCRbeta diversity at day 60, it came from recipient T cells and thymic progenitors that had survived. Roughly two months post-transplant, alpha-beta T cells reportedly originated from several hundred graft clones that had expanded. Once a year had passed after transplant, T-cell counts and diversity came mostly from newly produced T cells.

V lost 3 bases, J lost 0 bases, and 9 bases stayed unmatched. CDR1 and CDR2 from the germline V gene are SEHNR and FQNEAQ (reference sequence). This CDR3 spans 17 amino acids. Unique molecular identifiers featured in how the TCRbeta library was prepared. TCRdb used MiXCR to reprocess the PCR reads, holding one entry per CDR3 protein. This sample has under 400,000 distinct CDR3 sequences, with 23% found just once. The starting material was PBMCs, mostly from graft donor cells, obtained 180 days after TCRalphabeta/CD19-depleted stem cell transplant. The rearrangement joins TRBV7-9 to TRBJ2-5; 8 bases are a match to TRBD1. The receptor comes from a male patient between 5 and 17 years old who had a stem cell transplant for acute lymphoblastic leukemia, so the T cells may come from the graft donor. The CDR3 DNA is TGTGCCAGCAGCTTGCAGACAGGGGATCGGTACCAAGAGACCCAGTACTTC. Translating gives CASSLQTGDRYQETQYF.